The entry below gives a single T cell receptor beta chain sequence along with its context. V shed 4 bases and J 0 bases; nucleotides not matched to a gene: 3. This CDR3 comprises 17 residues. Per the germline V gene, CDR1 is LGHNA and CDR2 is YNFKEQ. The data stem from a study of radiation and T cells in renal cell carcinoma. As for the study in general: Nephrectomy followed 15 Gy stereotactic body radiation by 4 weeks.

Time point in this sample: blood 2 weeks post-SBRT. The treatment denotes: 15 Gy SBRT to primary tumor, nephrectomy 4 weeks later. Measured with immunoSEQ multiplex PCR; TCRdb has only the in-frame clones, and not every one. Among roughly 130,000 clones, approximately 90% were seen once, and the ten largest hold about 5.6%. The V gene is TRBV4-2, the J gene TRBJ2-6; TRBD1 agrees at 10 bases. The source was blood, collected from a patient whose treatment included radiotherapy and nephrectomy. The receptor's source is a woman between 70 and 85 years old with renal cell carcinoma. The CDR3 loop is CASSPGTGVSGANVLTF. CDR3 sequence (DNA): TGTGCCAGCAGCCCTGGGACAGGGGTCTCTGGGGCCAACGTCCTGACTTTC.